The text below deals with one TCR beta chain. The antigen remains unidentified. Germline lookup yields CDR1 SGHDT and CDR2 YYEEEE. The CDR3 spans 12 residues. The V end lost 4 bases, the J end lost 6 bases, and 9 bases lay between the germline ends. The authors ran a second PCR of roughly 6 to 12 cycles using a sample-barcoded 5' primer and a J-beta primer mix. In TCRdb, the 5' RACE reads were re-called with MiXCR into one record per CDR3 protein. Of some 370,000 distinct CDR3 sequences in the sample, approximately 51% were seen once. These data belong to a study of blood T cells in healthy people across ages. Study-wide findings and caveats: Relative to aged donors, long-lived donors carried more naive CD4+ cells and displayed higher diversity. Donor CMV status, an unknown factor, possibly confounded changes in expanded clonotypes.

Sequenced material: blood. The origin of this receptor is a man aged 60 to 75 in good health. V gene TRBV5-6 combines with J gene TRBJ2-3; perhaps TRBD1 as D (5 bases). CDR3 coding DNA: TGTGCCAGCAGCCTCCCAGGGGATACGCAGTATTTT. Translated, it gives CASSLPGDTQYF.